The T cell receptor (beta chain) under discussion was sequenced for a study of blood T cell repertoires in COVID-19. As processed by the authors: How many nucleated cells were present was estimated from reference gene primer amplification. The data were produced by immunoSEQ multiplex PCR, yet TCRdb's version contains in-frame clones alone and is incomplete. That table gives V, J and clone size, and the DNA gave D and trimming. This table has about 440,000 clones, 90% appearing once. Living in 25 or so US areas, the participants were between roughly 18 and 90 years of age. Donors of Cohort 3 who recovered were those that had two negative PCRs, clearance, or symptom resolution. This receptor was taken from a man aged 18 to 30 who had recovered from COVID-19. The sample was PBMCs or T cells enriched from blood (not recorded which).

The CDR3 here is CASRGTGEGQPQHF. CDR3 DNA: TGTGCCAGCAGGGGAACAGGGGAAGGTCAGCCCCAGCATTTT. The chain employs TRBV6-5 and TRBJ1-5; 7 positions agree with TRBD1. V shed 6 bases, J shed 6 bases, and the junction held 8 bases outside the gene matches. Germline lookup yields CDR1 MNHEY and CDR2 SVGAGI. The CDR3 loop spans 14 amino acids.